These T cell receptor beta chains were read from a single sample in a study of T cell repertoires in cytomegalovirus infection. MiXCR, applied by TCRdb to the reads, yields one record per CDR3 protein. The data show hundreds of thousands of distinct CDR3 sequences, 20% to 25% seen once. The sequenced sample was CD8+ T cells from PBMCs. These receptors were collected from a human donor in good health (CMV status not recorded). Some clones in this sample may be carry-over from other donors' samples. CDR3s include the opening cysteine and the closing phenylalanine or tryptophan. A D gene is named only where the DNA matches it firmly. Clone size is given for some rows only: seen once, a few or many times, or a class if the clone is expanded.

J gene: TRBJ1-3; clone size: NA; V gene: TRBV7-2; D gene: TRBD1; CDR3 protein: CATGQGVAGNTIYF; CDR3 DNA: TGTGCCACAGGACAGGGAGTTGCTGGAAACACCATATATTTT
J gene: TRBJ1-1; clone size: few; V gene: TRBV12-5; D gene: NA; CDR3 protein: CASGLVPPGAFF; CDR3 DNA: TGTGCTAGTGGTTTGGTACCCCCTGGAGCTTTCTTT
J gene: TRBJ2-3; clone size: NA; V gene: TRBV5-6; D gene: TRBD2; CDR3 protein: CASSFPSGTNTQYF; CDR3 DNA: TGTGCCAGCAGCTTTCCTAGCGGGACGAATACGCAGTATTTT
J gene: TRBJ1-2; clone size: NA; V gene: TRBV6-6; D gene: TRBD1; CDR3 protein: CASSSPRTGRDGYTF; CDR3 DNA: TGTGCCAGCAGTTCACCCCGGACAGGAAGAGATGGCTACACCTTC
J gene: TRBJ2-1; clone size: few; V gene: TRBV12-5; D gene: NA; CDR3 protein: CASGLTTGTQPQNEQFF; CDR3 DNA: TGTGCTAGTGGTTTGACTACCGGGACTCAGCCCCAAAATGAGCAGTTCTTC
J gene: TRBJ2-5; clone size: few; V gene: TRBV10-3; D gene: NA; CDR3 protein: CAISGVGYQETQYF; CDR3 DNA: TGTGCCATCAGTGGGGTGGGCTACCAAGAGACCCAGTACTTC
J gene: TRBJ1-1; clone size: NA; V gene: TRBV20-1; D gene: NA; CDR3 protein: CSARDLEGSTEAFF; CDR3 DNA: TGCAGTGCTAGAGATCTGGAGGGTTCCACTGAAGCTTTCTTT
J gene: TRBJ2-5; clone size: few; V gene: TRBV20-1; D gene: TRBD2; CDR3 protein: CSADSGEYETQYF; CDR3 DNA: TGCAGTGCAGATAGCGGGGAGTATGAGACCCAGTACTTC
J gene: TRBJ2-1; clone size: many; V gene: TRBV12-5; D gene: NA; CDR3 protein: CASGLFGAGNEQFF; CDR3 DNA: TGTGCTAGTGGTTTGTTTGGGGCTGGGAATGAGCAGTTCTTC
J gene: TRBJ1-4; clone size: few; V gene: TRBV28; D gene: NA; CDR3 protein: CASQTGGDGEKLFF; CDR3 DNA: TGTGCCAGCCAAACCGGTGGGGACGGTGAAAAACTGTTTTTT
J gene: TRBJ2-2; clone size: few; V gene: TRBV28; D gene: NA; CDR3 protein: CASSLSNSGTGELFF; CDR3 DNA: TGTGCCAGCAGTTTGTCGAATAGCGGCACCGGGGAGCTGTTTTTT
J gene: TRBJ2-3; clone size: NA; V gene: TRBV14; D gene: NA; CDR3 protein: CASSQDRPDTQYF; CDR3 DNA: TGTGCCAGCAGCCAGGATCGCCCAGATACGCAGTATTTT
J gene: TRBJ1-6; clone size: NA; V gene: TRBV5-1; D gene: TRBD1; CDR3 protein: CASSDDRGYNSPLHF; CDR3 DNA: TGCGCCAGCAGCGACGACAGGGGTTATAATTCACCCCTCCACTTT
J gene: TRBJ2-1; clone size: few; V gene: TRBV25-1; D gene: TRBD1; CDR3 protein: CASSRQGEGYNEQFF; CDR3 DNA: TGTGCCAGCAGTCGACAGGGGGAAGGCTACAATGAGCAGTTCTTC
J gene: TRBJ2-3; clone size: NA; V gene: TRBV28; D gene: TRBD2; CDR3 protein: CASSFPGGDVTTDTQYF; CDR3 DNA: TGTGCCAGCAGTTTCCCGGGAGGGGACGTAACCACAGATACGCAGTATTTT
J gene: TRBJ1-1; clone size: NA; V gene: TRBV19; D gene: NA; CDR3 protein: CASGFGAPTEAFF; CDR3 DNA: TGTGCCAGTGGGTTCGGGGCCCCCACTGAAGCTTTCTTT
J gene: TRBJ2-5; clone size: few; V gene: TRBV5-5; D gene: TRBD1; CDR3 protein: CASSIPPGQGALQETQYF; CDR3 DNA: TGTGCCAGCAGCATACCTCCGGGACAGGGGGCCTTGCAAGAGACCCAGTACTTC
J gene: TRBJ2-5; clone size: few; V gene: TRBV6-2/TRBV6-3; D gene: TRBD2; CDR3 protein: CASSCLAGHPPETQYF; CDR3 DNA: TGTGCCAGCAGTTGCCTAGCGGGGCATCCGCCCGAGACCCAGTACTTC
J gene: TRBJ1-4; clone size: few; V gene: TRBV14; D gene: NA; CDR3 protein: CASSQGMWTNEKLFF; CDR3 DNA: TGTGCCAGCAGCCAAGGGATGTGGACTAATGAAAAACTGTTTTTT
J gene: TRBJ2-3; clone size: many; V gene: TRBV7-6; D gene: TRBD2; CDR3 protein: CASSLVVAGITDTQYF; CDR3 DNA: TGTGCCAGCAGCTTAGTGGTAGCGGGGATCACAGATACGCAGTATTTT
J gene: TRBJ2-1; clone size: NA; V gene: TRBV14; D gene: TRBD1; CDR3 protein: CASSQPGQGNYNEQFF; CDR3 DNA: TGTGCCAGCAGCCAACCGGGACAGGGCAATTACAATGAGCAGTTCTTC
J gene: TRBJ1-4; clone size: few; V gene: TRBV14; D gene: TRBD1; CDR3 protein: CASSQRGQGRFNEKLFF; CDR3 DNA: TGTGCCAGCAGCCAAAGAGGACAGGGGAGATTTAATGAAAAACTGTTTTTT
J gene: TRBJ2-5; clone size: few; V gene: TRBV7-6; D gene: TRBD1; CDR3 protein: CASSGAQGQGWETQYF; CDR3 DNA: TGTGCCAGCAGCGGGGCACAGGGACAGGGTTGGGAGACCCAGTACTTC